This TCR beta chain came from a study of shared clonotypes between healthy human individuals. The naive CD8 subset, CD45RO-negative cells positively selected for CCR7, excluded terminally differentiated effector memory CD45RA+ cells. Assay: immunoSEQ multiplex PCR; the TCRdb copy retains only in-frame clones and omits some. Of about 2 million clones in the sample, about 95% were seen once. Note on this clone: As yet, its antigen is unknown.

The CDR3 runs to 13 residues. Deletions cut 5 bases from V and 0 bases from J, with 8 bases between. Germline CDR1 is MNHEY and CDR2 is SMNVEV (reference sequence). Findings of the study overall: Non-shared clonotypes were found to have lower generation probabilities than the clonotypes that were shared by all four of the sorted-subset donors.

The TCR was taken from a young man in good health. The sequenced material came from naive CD8+ T cells sorted from blood. The chain is built from TRBV27 and TRBJ2-7; a possible D gene is TRBD1 (5 bases). For the CDR3, the DNA is TGTGCCAGCAGTATACAGGCCTCCTACGAGCAGTACTTC. Translated: CASSIQASYEQYF.